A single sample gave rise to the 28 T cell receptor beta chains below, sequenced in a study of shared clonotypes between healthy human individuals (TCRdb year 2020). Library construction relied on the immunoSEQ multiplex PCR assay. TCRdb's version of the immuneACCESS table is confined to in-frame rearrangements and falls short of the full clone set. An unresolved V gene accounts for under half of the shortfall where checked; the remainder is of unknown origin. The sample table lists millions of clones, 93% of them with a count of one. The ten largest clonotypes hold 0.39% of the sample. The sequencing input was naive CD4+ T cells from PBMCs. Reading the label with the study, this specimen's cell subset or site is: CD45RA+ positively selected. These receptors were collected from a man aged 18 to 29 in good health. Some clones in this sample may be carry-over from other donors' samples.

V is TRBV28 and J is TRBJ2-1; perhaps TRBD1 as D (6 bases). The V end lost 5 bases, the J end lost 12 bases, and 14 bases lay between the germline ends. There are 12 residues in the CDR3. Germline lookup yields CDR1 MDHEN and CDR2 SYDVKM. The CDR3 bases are TGTGCCAGCAGTCTTGGGGGCGTCGGGCAGTTCTTC. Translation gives CASSLGGVGQFF.

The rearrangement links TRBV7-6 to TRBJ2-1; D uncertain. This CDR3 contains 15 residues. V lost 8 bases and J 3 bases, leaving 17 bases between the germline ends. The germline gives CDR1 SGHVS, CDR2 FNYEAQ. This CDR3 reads CASAILPQHYNEQFF. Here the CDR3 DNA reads TGTGCCAGCGCCATACTGCCCCAGCACTACAATGAGCAGTTCTTC.

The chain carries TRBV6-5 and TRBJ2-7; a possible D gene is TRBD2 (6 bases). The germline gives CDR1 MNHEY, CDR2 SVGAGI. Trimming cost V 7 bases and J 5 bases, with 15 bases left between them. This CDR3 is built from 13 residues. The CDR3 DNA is TGTGCCAGCACGGGGGTTGGGACCCACGAGCAGTACTTC. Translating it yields CASTGVGTHEQYF.

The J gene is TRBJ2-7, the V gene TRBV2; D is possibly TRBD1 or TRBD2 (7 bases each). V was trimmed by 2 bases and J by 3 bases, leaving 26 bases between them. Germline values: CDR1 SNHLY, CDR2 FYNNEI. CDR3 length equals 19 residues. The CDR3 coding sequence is TGTGCCAGCAGTGAAAGGAGGGCAGGGGGAGGGCTAGCGGACTACGAGCAGTACTTC. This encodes CASSERRAGGGLADYEQYF.

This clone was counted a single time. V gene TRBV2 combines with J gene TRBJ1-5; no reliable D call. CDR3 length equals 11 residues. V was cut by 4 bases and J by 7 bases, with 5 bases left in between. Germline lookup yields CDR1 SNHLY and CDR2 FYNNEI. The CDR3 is CASSAGQPQHF. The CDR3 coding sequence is TGTGCCAGCAGTGCCGGGCAGCCCCAGCATTTT.

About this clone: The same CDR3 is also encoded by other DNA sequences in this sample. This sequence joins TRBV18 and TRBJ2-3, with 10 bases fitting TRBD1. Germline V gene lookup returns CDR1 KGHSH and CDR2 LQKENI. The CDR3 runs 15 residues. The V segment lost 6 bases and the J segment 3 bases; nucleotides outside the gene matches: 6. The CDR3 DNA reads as TGTGCCAGCTCTCCCGGACAGGGGGGGACAGATACGCAGTATTTT. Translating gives CASSPGQGGTDTQYF.

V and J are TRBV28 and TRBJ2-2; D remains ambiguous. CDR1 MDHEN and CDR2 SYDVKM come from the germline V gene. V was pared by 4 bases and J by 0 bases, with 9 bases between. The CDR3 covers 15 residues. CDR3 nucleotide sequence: TGTGCCAGCAGTTCCCGCCTGTCGAACACCGGGGAGCTGTTTTTT. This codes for CASSSRLSNTGELFF.

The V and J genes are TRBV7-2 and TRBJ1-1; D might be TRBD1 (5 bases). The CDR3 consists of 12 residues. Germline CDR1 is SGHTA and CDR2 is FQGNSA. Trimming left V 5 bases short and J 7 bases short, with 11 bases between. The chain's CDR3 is CASSRGTFEAFF. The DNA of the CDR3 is TGTGCCAGCAGCCGAGGGACCTTTGAAGCTTTCTTT.

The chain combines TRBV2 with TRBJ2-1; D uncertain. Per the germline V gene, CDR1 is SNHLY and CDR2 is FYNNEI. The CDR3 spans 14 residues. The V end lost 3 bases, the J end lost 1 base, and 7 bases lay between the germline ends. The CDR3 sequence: CASSETDSYNEQFF. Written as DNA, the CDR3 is TGTGCCAGCAGTGAGACGGATTCCTACAATGAGCAGTTCTTC.

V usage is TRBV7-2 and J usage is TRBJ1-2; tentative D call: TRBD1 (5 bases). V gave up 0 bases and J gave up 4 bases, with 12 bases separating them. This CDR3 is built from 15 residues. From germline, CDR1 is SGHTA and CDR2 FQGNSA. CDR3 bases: TGTGCCAGCAGCTTAGCGCGGGGCACCTTCTATGGCTACACCTTC. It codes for CASSLARGTFYGYTF. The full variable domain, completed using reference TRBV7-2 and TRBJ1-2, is GAGVSQSPSNKVTEKGKDVELRCDPISGHTALYWYRQSLGQGLEFLIYFQGNSAPDKSGLPSDRFSAERTGGSVSTLTIQRTQQEDSAVYLCASSLARGTFYGYTFGSGTRLTVV.

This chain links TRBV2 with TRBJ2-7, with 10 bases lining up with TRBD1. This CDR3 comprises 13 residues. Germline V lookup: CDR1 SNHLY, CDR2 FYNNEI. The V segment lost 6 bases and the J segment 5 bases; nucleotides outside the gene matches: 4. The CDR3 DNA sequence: TGTGCCAGCAGGGGGGACAGGGGCAACGAGCAGTACTTC. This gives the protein CASRGDRGNEQYF.

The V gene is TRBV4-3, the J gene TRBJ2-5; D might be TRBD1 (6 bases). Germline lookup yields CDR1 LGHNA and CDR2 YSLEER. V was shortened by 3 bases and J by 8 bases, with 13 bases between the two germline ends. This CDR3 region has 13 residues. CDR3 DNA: TGCGCCAGCAGCCAGCAGGGGCAGAGTACCCAGTACTTC. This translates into CASSQQGQSTQYF.

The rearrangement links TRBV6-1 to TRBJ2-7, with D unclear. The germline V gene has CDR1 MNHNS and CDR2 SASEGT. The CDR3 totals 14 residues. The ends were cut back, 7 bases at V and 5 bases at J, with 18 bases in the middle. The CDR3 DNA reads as TGTGCCAGCACAGGAAAAGGCATTGTCAACGAGCAGTACTTC. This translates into CASTGKGIVNEQYF.

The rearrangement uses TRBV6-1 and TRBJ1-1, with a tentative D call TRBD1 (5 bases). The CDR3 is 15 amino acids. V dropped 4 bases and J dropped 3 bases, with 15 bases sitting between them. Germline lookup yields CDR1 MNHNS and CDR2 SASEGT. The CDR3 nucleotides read TGTGCCAGCAGTGTCAAGGGGCCTCGGGACACTGAAGCTTTCTTT. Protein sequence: CASSVKGPRDTEAFF.

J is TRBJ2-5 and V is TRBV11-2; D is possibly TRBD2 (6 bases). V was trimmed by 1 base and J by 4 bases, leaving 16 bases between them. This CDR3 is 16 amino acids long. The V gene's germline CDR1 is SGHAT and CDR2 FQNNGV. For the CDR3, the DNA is TGTGCCAGCAGCTTAGCGATTGCGGGGCCCGGAGAGACCCAGTACTTC. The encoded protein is CASSLAIAGPGETQYF.

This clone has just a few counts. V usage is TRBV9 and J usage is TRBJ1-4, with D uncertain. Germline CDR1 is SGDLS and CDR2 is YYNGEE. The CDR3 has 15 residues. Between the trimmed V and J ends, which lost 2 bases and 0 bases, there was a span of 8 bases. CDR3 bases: TGTGCCAGCAGCGTGGGGATCTCAACTAATGAAAAACTGTTTTTT. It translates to CASSVGISTNEKLFF.

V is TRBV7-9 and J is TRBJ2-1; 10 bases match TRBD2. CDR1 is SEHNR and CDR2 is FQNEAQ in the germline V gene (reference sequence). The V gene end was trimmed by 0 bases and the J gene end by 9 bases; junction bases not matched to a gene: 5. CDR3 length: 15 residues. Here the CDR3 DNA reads TGTGCCAGCAGCTTAGCTACTAGCGGGATGGGTGAGCAGTTCTTC. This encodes CASSLATSGMGEQFF.

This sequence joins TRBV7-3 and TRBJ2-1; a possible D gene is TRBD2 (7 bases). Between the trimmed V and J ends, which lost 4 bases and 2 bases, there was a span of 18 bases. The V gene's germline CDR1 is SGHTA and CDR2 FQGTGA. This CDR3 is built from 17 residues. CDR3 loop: CASSSRGASGTYNEQFF. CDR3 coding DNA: TGTGCCAGCAGCTCCCGGGGGGCTAGCGGCACCTACAATGAGCAGTTCTTC.

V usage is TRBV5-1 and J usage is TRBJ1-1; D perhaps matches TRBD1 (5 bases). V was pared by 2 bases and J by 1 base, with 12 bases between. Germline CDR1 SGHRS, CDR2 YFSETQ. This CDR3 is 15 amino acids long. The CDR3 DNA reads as TGCGCCAGCAGCTTTACCGGGACGGCGAACACTGAAGCTTTCTTT. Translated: CASSFTGTANTEAFF.

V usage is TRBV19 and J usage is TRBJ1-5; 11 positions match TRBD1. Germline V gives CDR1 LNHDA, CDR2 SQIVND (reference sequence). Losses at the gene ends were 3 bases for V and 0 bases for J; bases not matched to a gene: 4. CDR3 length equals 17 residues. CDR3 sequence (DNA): TGTGCCAGTAGTATTGGACAGGGGGCTCATAGCAATCAGCCCCAGCATTTT. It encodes CASSIGQGAHSNQPQHF.

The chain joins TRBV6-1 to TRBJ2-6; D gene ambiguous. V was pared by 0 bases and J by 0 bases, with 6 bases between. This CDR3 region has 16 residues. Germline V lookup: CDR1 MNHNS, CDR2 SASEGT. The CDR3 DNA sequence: TGTGCCAGCAGTGAAGCGCTTTACTCTGGGGCCAACGTCCTGACTTTC. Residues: CASSEALYSGANVLTF.

CDR3 bases: TGTGCCAGCAGCGTGTCGGGGGGGTTCTATGGCTACACCTTC. This gives the protein CASSVSGGFYGYTF. The chain is built from TRBV5-4 and TRBJ1-2; maybe TRBD1 (5 bases). The V gene's germline CDR1 is SGHNT and CDR2 YYREEE (reference sequence). V was cut by 4 bases and J by 4 bases, with 14 bases left in between. This CDR3 comprises 14 residues.

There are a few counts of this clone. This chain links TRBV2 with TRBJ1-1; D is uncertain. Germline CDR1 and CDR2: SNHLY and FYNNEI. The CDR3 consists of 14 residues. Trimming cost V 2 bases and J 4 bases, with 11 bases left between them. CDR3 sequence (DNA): TGTGCCAGCAGTGAATCCCGGGGAAGCACTGAAGCTTTCTTT. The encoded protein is CASSESRGSTEAFF.

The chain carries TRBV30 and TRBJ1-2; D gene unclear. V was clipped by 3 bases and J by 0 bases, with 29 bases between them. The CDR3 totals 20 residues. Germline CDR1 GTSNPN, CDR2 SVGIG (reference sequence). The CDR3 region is CAWSSNGSQTSPPANYGYTF. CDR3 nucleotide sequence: TGTGCCTGGAGCTCGAACGGGAGCCAGACCTCCCCTCCCGCTAACTATGGCTACACCTTC.

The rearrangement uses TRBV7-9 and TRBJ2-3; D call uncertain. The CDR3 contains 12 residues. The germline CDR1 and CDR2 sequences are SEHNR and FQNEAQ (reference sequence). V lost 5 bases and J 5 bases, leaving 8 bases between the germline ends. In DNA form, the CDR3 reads TGTGCCAGCAGCAACTATGGAGATACGCAGTATTTT. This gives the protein CASSNYGDTQYF.

The CDR3 bases are TGTGCCAGCAGCTTTTTGATTGGAGCAACTAATGAAAAACTGTTTTTT. Translation gives CASSFLIGATNEKLFF. The V gene is TRBV5-4, the J gene TRBJ1-4; D call uncertain. CDR1 and CDR2 from the germline V gene are SGHNT and YYREEE (reference sequence). Trimming stripped 2 bases from V and 0 bases from J, with 11 bases between. The CDR3 contains 16 residues.

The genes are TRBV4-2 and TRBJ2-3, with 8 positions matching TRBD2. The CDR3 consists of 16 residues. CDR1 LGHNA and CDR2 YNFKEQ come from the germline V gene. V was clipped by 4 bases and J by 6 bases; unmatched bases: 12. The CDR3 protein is CASSRPKGLAPDTQYF. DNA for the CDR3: TGTGCCAGCAGCCGACCTAAAGGACTAGCTCCCGATACGCAGTATTTT.

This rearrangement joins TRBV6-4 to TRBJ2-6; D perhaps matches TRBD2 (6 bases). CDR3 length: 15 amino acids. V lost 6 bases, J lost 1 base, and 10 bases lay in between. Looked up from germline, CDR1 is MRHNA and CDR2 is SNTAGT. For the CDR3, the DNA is TGTGCCAGCAGCGGGGGTGGTTCTGGGGCCAACGTCCTGACTTTC. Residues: CASSGGGSGANVLTF.